A single sample is the source of the 15 T cell receptor beta chains below, sequenced in a study of cytomegalovirus exposure and HLA in healthy donors. 13 Jbeta primers and 60 Vbeta primers were used for the PCR. Generated by immunoSEQ multiplex PCR, the TCRdb table keeps only in-frame clones and is missing some. In the table there are hundreds of thousands of clones, almost 80% of which are singletons. Sample: PBMCs. The receptors were sampled from a male donor in good health and CMV-seronegative.

The J gene is TRBJ2-2, the V gene TRBV7-3, with 11 nucleotides matching TRBD2. Germline CDR1 SGHTA, CDR2 FQGTGA. This CDR3 region has 17 residues. With V trimmed by 6 bases and J by 7 bases, 13 bases remained unmatched. The DNA for the CDR3 is TGTGCCAGCAGTCGCGGGACTAGCGGAGTTGGGGTCGGGGAGCTGTTTTTT. This gives the protein CASSRGTSGVGVGELFF. Full variable domain (remainder filled in from reference TRBV7-3 and TRBJ2-2): GAGVSQTPSNKVTEKGKYVELRCDPISGHTALYWYRQSLGQGPEFLIYFQGTGAADDSGLPNDRFFAVRPEGSVSTLKIQRTERGDSAVYLCASSRGTSGVGVGELFFGEGSRLTVL.

The chain couples TRBV4-3 to TRBJ1-1; 7 positions match TRBD1. Germline V gene lookup returns CDR1 LGHNA and CDR2 YSLEER. The trim removed 4 bases at V and 1 base at J, leaving 9 bases unmatched. The CDR3 runs 16 residues. The CDR3 is CASSLLTGTANTEAFF. In nucleotides, the CDR3 is TGCGCCAGCAGCCTTCTGACAGGGACAGCGAACACTGAAGCTTTCTTT.

CDR3 DNA: TGCGCCAGCAGCACGGGACTAGCGAGATACAATGAGCAGTTCTTC. Protein: CASSTGLARYNEQFF. The chain couples TRBV5-1 to TRBJ2-1, with TRBD2 identical over 10 bases. CDR1 is SGHRS and CDR2 is YFSETQ in the germline V gene. With 4 bases clipped from V and 4 bases from J, the junction kept 5 bases outside the gene matches. The CDR3 totals 15 residues.

This chain connects TRBV2 to TRBJ1-5; D ambiguous. Trimming removed 1 base at V and 0 bases at J, with 7 bases between. Germline V lookup: CDR1 SNHLY, CDR2 FYNNEI. CDR3 length: 15 residues. The CDR3 sequence is CASSEEAYSNQPQHF. The DNA for the CDR3 is TGTGCCAGCAGTGAAGAAGCGTATAGCAATCAGCCCCAGCATTTT.

The chain links TRBV4-2 to TRBJ2-3; tentative D call: TRBD2 (7 bases). Trimming stripped 4 bases from V and 1 base from J, with 15 bases between. CDR1 LGHNA and CDR2 YNFKEQ come from the germline V gene. The CDR3 covers 16 residues. CDR3 nucleotides: TGTGCCAGCAGCCCGGGGAGGGGGGGCCGCACAGATACGCAGTATTTT. Protein: CASSPGRGGRTDTQYF.

This rearrangement joins TRBV18 to TRBJ2-7, with TRBD1 as a possible D gene (5 bases). The germline CDR1 and CDR2 sequences are KGHSH and LQKENI. This CDR3 spans 13 amino acids. V was shortened by 6 bases and J by 3 bases, with 12 bases between the two germline ends. The CDR3 loop reads CASSNLGDYEQYF. The CDR3 DNA sequence: TGTGCCAGCTCCAACCTAGGGGACTACGAGCAGTACTTC.

This rearrangement joins TRBV15 to TRBJ1-5; D ambiguous. CDR1 and CDR2 (germline): LNHNV, YYDKDF (reference sequence). The ends were cut back, 0 bases at V and 1 base at J, with 10 bases in the middle. CDR3 length: 16 amino acids. CDR3 loop: CATSRDVGGSNQPQHF. CDR3 in DNA: TGTGCCACCAGCAGAGACGTTGGCGGGAGCAATCAGCCCCAGCATTTT.

This sequence joins TRBV18 and TRBJ2-7; weak D call: TRBD1 (5 bases). Germline CDR1 KGHSH, CDR2 LQKENI. CDR3 length: 16 residues. The ends were cut back, 2 bases at V and 3 bases at J, with 17 bases in the middle. The CDR3 DNA reads as TGTGCCAGCTCACCATCAGGGCCGATCCCCTACTACGAGCAGTACTTC. Its protein is CASSPSGPIPYYEQYF.

The V gene is TRBV7-3, the J gene TRBJ1-1; D may be TRBD1 (5 bases). V lost 3 bases and J lost 5, with 10 bases in between. The CDR3 has 13 residues. CDR1 and CDR2 (germline): SGHTA, FQGTGA. This CDR3 reads CASSFKKGTEAFF. CDR3 bases: TGTGCCAGCAGCTTCAAAAAGGGGACTGAAGCTTTCTTT.

The chain couples TRBV30 to TRBJ1-5; TRBD1 matches 10 bases. The CDR3 spans 15 residues. Per the germline V gene, CDR1 is GTSNPN and CDR2 is SVGIG (reference sequence). V gave up 5 bases and J gave up 1 base; unmatched junction bases: 5. The CDR3 region is CAWGTGDLSNQPQHF. CDR3 coding DNA: TGTGCCTGGGGGACAGGGGACTTGAGCAATCAGCCCCAGCATTTT.

In its sample, this clone was seen a few times. The chain joins TRBV4-1 to TRBJ2-3; TRBD2 aligns across 10 bases. J lost 6 bases, V lost 3 bases, and 0 bases had no gene match. This CDR3 is built from 13 residues. CDR1 is MGHRA, CDR2 YSYEKL, per germline. The CDR3 coding sequence is TGCGCCAGCAGCCAGGGACTAGCGGATACGCAGTATTTT. It is translated as CASSQGLADTQYF.

This clone has just a few counts. The CDR3 DNA is TGCGCCAGCAGCTTGTCGGCGAACACCGGGGAGCTGTTTTTT. This codes for CASSLSANTGELFF. The chain joins TRBV5-1 to TRBJ2-2, with no clear D. V lost 1 base and J lost 0, with 4 bases in between. This CDR3 has 14 residues. Germline loops: CDR1 SGHRS, CDR2 YFSETQ.

The chain uses TRBV6-6 and TRBJ1-3; TRBD1 matches 10 bases. Germline values: CDR1 MNHNY, CDR2 SVGAGI (reference sequence). V lost 6 bases and J lost 5; bases outside the gene matches: 7. The CDR3 totals 15 residues. The CDR3 sequence is CASSRDRGQRNTIYF. CDR3 sequence (DNA): TGTGCCAGCAGCCGAGACAGGGGGCAGAGAAACACCATATATTTT.

The chain joins TRBV18 to TRBJ1-4; unclear D gene. V shed 4 bases and J shed 8 bases, with 11 bases lying between them. The CDR3 consists of 13 residues. The germline V gene has CDR1 KGHSH and CDR2 LQKENI. The CDR3 DNA sequence: TGTGCCAGCTCACGAGCGTCGGGGGAAAAACTGTTTTTT. Amino acids: CASSRASGEKLFF. Combining the CDR3 with reference TRBV18 and TRBJ1-4 gives the whole variable domain NAGVMQNPRHLVRRRGQEARLRCSPMKGHSHVYWYRQLPEEGLKFMVYLQKENIIDESGMPKERFSAEFPKEGPSILRIQQVVRGDSAAYFCASSRASGEKLFFGSGTQLSVL.

The gene calls are TRBV9 and TRBJ2-1; 8 bases are a match to TRBD1. Germline loops: CDR1 SGDLS, CDR2 YYNGEE. Germline trimming cut 2 bases from V and 7 bases from J; bases unmatched to any gene: 5. This CDR3 region has 14 residues. The CDR3 coding sequence is TGTGCCAGCAGCGTCACGGGACAGGCTAATGAGCAGTTCTTC. Translation: CASSVTGQANEQFF.